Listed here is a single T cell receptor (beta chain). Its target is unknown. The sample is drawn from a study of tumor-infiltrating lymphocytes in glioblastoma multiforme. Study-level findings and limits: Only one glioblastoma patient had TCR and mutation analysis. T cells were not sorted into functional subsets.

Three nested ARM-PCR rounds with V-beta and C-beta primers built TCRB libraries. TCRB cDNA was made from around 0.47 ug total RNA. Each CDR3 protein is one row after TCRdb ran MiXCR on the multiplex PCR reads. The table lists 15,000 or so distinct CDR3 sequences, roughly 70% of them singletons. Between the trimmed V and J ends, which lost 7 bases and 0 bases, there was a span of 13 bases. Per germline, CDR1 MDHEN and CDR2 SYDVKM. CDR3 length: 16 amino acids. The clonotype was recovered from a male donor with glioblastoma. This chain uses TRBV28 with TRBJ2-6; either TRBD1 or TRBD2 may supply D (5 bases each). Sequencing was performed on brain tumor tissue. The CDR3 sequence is CASTKGRFSGANVLTF. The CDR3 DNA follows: TGTGCCAGCACCAAGGGACGGTTCTCTGGGGCCAACGTCCTGACTTTC.